The 21 T cell receptor beta chains below all came from one sample that was sequenced in a study of T-cell reconstitution after alpha-beta-depleted transplantation in children. Unique molecular identifiers were built into the TCRbeta library. A single record per CDR3 protein comes from TCRdb applying MiXCR to the PCR reads. The sample yields about 440,000 distinct CDR3 sequences, over 40% seen once. The source was PBMCs, collected before TCRalphabeta/CD19-depleted stem cell transplant. These receptors were obtained from a girl under 10 years old with aplastic anemia, due to receive a stem cell transplant.

Many counts were recorded for this clonotype. As DNA, the CDR3 is TGCAGCGTTTCGACTAGCGGGGGCTGGGATGAGCAGTTCTTC. It yields the protein CSVSTSGGWDEQFF. This chain links TRBV29-1 with TRBJ2-1, with 12 bases identical to TRBD2. Losses at the gene ends were 5 bases for V and 8 bases for J; bases not matched to a gene: 7. The germline CDR1 and CDR2 sequences are SQVTM and ANQGSEA. This CDR3 is 14 amino acids long.

V gene TRBV15 combines with J gene TRBJ2-1, with 8 bases aligning to TRBD2. This CDR3 has 14 amino acids. V trimming: 9 bases; J trimming: 5 bases; junction bases outside the gene matches: 9. The V gene's germline CDR1 is LNHNV and CDR2 YYDKDF (reference sequence). The CDR3 nucleotides read TGTGCCACAAGCGGGAGATGGATCGACAATGAGCAGTTCTTC. Protein product: CATSGRWIDNEQFF. Based on the CDR3 plus reference TRBV15 and TRBJ2-1, the full variable domain is DAMVIQNPRYQVTQFGKPVTLSCSQTLNHNVMYWYQQKSSQAPKLLFHYYDKDFNNEADTPDNFQSRRPNTSFCFLDIRSPGLGDTAMYLCATSGRWIDNEQFFGPGTRLTVL.

The sample holds many counts of this clonotype. The chain couples TRBV15 to TRBJ1-5; D not resolved. The CDR3 sequence is 15 residues long. V lost 0 bases and J lost 5, with 11 bases in between. Germline-derived CDR1 and CDR2 are LNHNV and YYDKDF (reference sequence). The CDR3 DNA reads TGTGCCACCAGCAGAGAGGGTAGCGGATATCAGCCCCAGCATTTT. The encoded protein is CATSREGSGYQPQHF.

V usage is TRBV6-6 and J usage is TRBJ2-1, with D uncertain. The CDR3 totals 10 residues. Germline lookup yields CDR1 MNHNY and CDR2 SVGAGI (reference sequence). Trimming pared 10 bases from V and 4 bases from J, leaving 5 bases between. This chain's CDR3 is CATRYNEQFF. CDR3 DNA: TGTGCCACCCGTTACAATGAGCAGTTCTTC.

The chain links TRBV20-1 to TRBJ2-7, with 7 positions matching TRBD2. CDR1 and CDR2 (germline): DFQATT, SNEGSKA (reference sequence). V was clipped by 1 base and J by 4 bases; unmatched bases: 4. This CDR3 has 13 amino acids. The CDR3 region has the DNA TGCAGTGCTAGAGGGCGCGGGGGATACGAGCAGTACTTC. The encoded protein is CSARGRGGYEQYF.

The chain is built from TRBV7-2 and TRBJ2-2, with TRBD1 identical over 9 bases. This CDR3 is 15 amino acids long. V was clipped by 4 bases and J by 6 bases; unmatched bases: 6. From germline, CDR1 is SGHTA and CDR2 FQGNSA. CDR3 DNA: TGTGCCAGCAGCTCAACAGGGGGCGCGTCCGGGGAGCTGTTTTTT. It yields the protein CASSSTGGASGELFF.

This chain connects TRBV20-1 to TRBJ1-2, with unresolved D. The V end lost 8 bases, the J end lost 1 base, and 14 bases lay between the germline ends. The V gene's germline CDR1 is DFQATT and CDR2 SNEGSKA (reference sequence). The length of the CDR3 is 13 residues. CDR3 in DNA: TGCAGTACATTCCATGGGGTTAACTATGGCTACACCTTC. Translating it yields CSTFHGVNYGYTF.

The rearrangement links TRBV20-1 to TRBJ2-7; no clear D gene. The CDR3 has 11 residues. CDR1 is DFQATT and CDR2 is SNEGSKA in the germline V gene (reference sequence). The chain's CDR3 is CRTEGGSEQYF. CDR3 DNA: TGCAGGACTGAAGGTGGGTCCGAGCAGTACTTC.

This clonotype was seen a handful of times. The chain joins TRBV27 to TRBJ1-6, with D perhaps TRBD1 (6 bases). V was shortened by 5 bases and J by 8 bases, with 10 bases between the two germline ends. The length of the CDR3 is 13 residues. CDR1 and CDR2 from the germline V gene are MNHEY and SMNVEV (reference sequence). CDR3 loop: CASSQYRDSPLHF. The CDR3 region has the DNA TGTGCCAGCAGTCAATACAGGGATTCACCCCTCCACTTT.

This rearrangement joins TRBV6-1 to TRBJ2-4, with a possible D match to TRBD1 (6 bases). V dropped 5 bases and J dropped 3 bases, with 14 bases sitting between them. Germline lookup yields CDR1 MNHNS and CDR2 SASEGT. The CDR3 runs 15 residues. In nucleotides, the CDR3 is TGTGCCAGCAGTCCAAGACAGGACCACAAAAACATTCAGTACTTC. Translated, it gives CASSPRQDHKNIQYF.

The V call is TRBV5-1, the J call TRBJ1-1; the D gene is possibly TRBD1 (6 bases). V was trimmed by 2 bases and J by 4 bases, leaving 12 bases between them. Germline loops: CDR1 SGHRS, CDR2 YFSETQ. The CDR3 covers 14 residues. For the CDR3, the DNA is TGCGCCAGCAGCTTTGGGGGGGCGGGCACTGAAGCTTTCTTT. Translation: CASSFGGAGTEAFF.

This chain uses TRBV7-8 with TRBJ2-7; TRBD1 matches 11 bases. Germline V gene sequence: CDR1 SGHVS, CDR2 FQNEAQ. The CDR3 extends over 16 amino acids. V trimming: 5 bases; J trimming: 4 bases; junction bases outside the gene matches: 10. CDR3 in amino acids: CASSHCRDRGTYEQYF. The CDR3 nucleotides read TGTGCCAGCAGCCATTGCCGGGACAGGGGGACGTACGAGCAGTACTTC.

This clonotype was picked up one time. The gene calls are TRBV4-2 and TRBJ2-5; 8 bases are a match to TRBD1. CDR1 and CDR2 (germline): LGHNA, YNFKEQ. The CDR3 runs to 15 residues. J was trimmed by 1 base and V by 4 bases; bases with no gene match: 5. This CDR3 reads CASSRYRGAQETQYF. The CDR3 DNA follows: TGTGCCAGCAGCCGGTACAGGGGGGCCCAAGAGACCCAGTACTTC.

This chain connects TRBV20-1 to TRBJ2-7, with D maybe TRBD2 (6 bases). There are 13 residues in the CDR3. Trimming cost V 2 bases and J 4 bases, with 12 bases left between them. CDR1 is DFQATT and CDR2 is SNEGSKA in the germline V gene (reference sequence). The CDR3 DNA reads TGCAGTGCTAGACCACTAGCTCAGTACGAGCAGTACTTC. Its translation is CSARPLAQYEQYF.

The chain joins TRBV20-1 to TRBJ2-1; 7 nucleotides agree with TRBD2. The CDR3 sequence is 14 residues long. Trimming took 6 bases from V and 6 from J; bases not matched to a gene: 11. Germline CDR1 reads DFQATT; CDR2 reads SNEGSKA (reference sequence). CDR3 in DNA: TGCAGTGCCAAAGAGGGAGGGTCCGTCAATGAGCAGTTCTTC. Residues: CSAKEGGSVNEQFF.

This chain joins TRBV7-9 and TRBJ2-1; maybe TRBD1 (6 bases). The V gene's germline CDR1 is SEHNR and CDR2 FQNEAQ (reference sequence). This CDR3 has 11 residues. Trimming stripped 3 bases from V and 10 bases from J, with 7 bases between. DNA of the CDR3: TGTGCCAGCAGCTTGACAGGAGAGCAGTTCTTC. It translates to CASSLTGEQFF.

The rearrangement joins TRBV20-1 to TRBJ2-3; 7 bases match TRBD1. The junction had 4 bases not matched to a gene; V was cut back by 3 bases and J by 4 bases. CDR1 DFQATT and CDR2 SNEGSKA come from the germline V gene (reference sequence). The CDR3 contains 13 residues. The CDR3 spells CSASGQVPDTQYF. In DNA, the CDR3 is TGCAGTGCTAGTGGACAGGTCCCAGATACGCAGTATTTT.

This clonotype was observed once. The chain couples TRBV29-1 to TRBJ2-3; no clear D gene. The CDR3 totals 11 residues. Trimming took off 6 bases at V and 4 bases at J, with 8 bases between the two ends. Per the germline V gene, CDR1 is SQVTM and CDR2 is ANQGSEA. For the CDR3, the DNA is TGCAGCGTCGGATACGCAGATACGCAGTATTTT. It yields the protein CSVGYADTQYF.

The chain employs TRBV6-1 and TRBJ2-7; tentatively, D is TRBD1 (5 bases). V gave up 6 bases and J gave up 3 bases, with 18 bases separating them. The CDR3 loop spans 15 amino acids. CDR1 is MNHNS and CDR2 is SASEGT in the germline V gene. CDR3: CASRLRQWGYYEQYF. In nucleotides, the CDR3 is TGTGCCAGCAGACTGAGGCAGTGGGGCTACTACGAGCAGTACTTC.

V and J are TRBV7-9 and TRBJ2-5; D is unclear. Trimming cost V 6 bases and J 5 bases, with 22 bases left between them. Looked up from germline, CDR1 is SEHNR and CDR2 is FQNEAQ (reference sequence). This CDR3 is built from 16 residues. The CDR3 protein is CASSPPAWTQTETQYF. The CDR3 region has the DNA TGTGCCAGCAGTCCGCCAGCGTGGACGCAAACGGAGACCCAGTACTTC.

This chain joins TRBV15 and TRBJ1-1, with D tentatively TRBD1 (6 bases). The V gene lost 2 bases and the J gene lost 5 bases, with 12 bases spanning the gap. This CDR3 has 14 residues. Germline CDR1 is LNHNV and CDR2 is YYDKDF (reference sequence). CDR3 bases: TGTGCCACCAGCAGACCCGAGGGGGGAACTGAAGCTTTCTTT. As protein: CATSRPEGGTEAFF.